The 4 T cell receptor beta chains given below trace back to one sample, sequenced in a study of T cell changes during pregnancy in multiple sclerosis. This table comes from immunoSEQ multiplex PCR, and its TCRdb copy is limited to in-frame clones, with some not included. The sample holds around 69,000 clones; around 94% are singletons and the top ten take approximately 2.1%. The sample consisted of peripheral blood, taken in the second trimester of pregnancy. Receptors were obtained from a female donor in good health, enrolled as a control in a pregnancy study.

The rearrangement uses TRBV4-3 and TRBJ1-1; D remains unclear. CDR1 and CDR2 from the germline V gene are LGHNA and YSLEER. The CDR3 extends over 15 amino acids. The germline V and J ends were trimmed by 0 bases and 8 bases, with 16 bases remaining between them. The DNA of the CDR3 is TGCGCCAGCAGCCAAGATTGGGGAGCGATCTCGGAAGCTTTCTTT. Protein: CASSQDWGAISEAFF.

This rearrangement joins TRBV15 to TRBJ2-5, with a tentative D call TRBD2 (6 bases). Germline-derived CDR1 and CDR2 are LNHNV and YYDKDF (reference sequence). Deletions cut 5 bases from V and 1 base from J, with 11 bases between. This CDR3 is built from 14 residues. CDR3 sequence reads: CATSGGTRQETQYF. CDR3 DNA: TGTGCCACCAGCGGCGGGACTCGCCAAGAGACCCAGTACTTC.

The chain combines TRBV7-9 with TRBJ1-1; possible D gene TRBD1, 6 bases. V dropped 6 bases and J dropped 5 bases, with 10 bases sitting between them. CDR3 length: 12 residues. CDR1 is SEHNR, CDR2 FQNEAQ, per germline (reference sequence). CDR3 DNA: TGTGCCAGCAGTCAACAGGGTACTGAAGCTTTCTTT. Its protein is CASSQQGTEAFF.

The chain couples TRBV29-1 to TRBJ1-6; perhaps TRBD1 as D (6 bases). The CDR3 extends over 13 amino acids. The V gene lost 5 bases and the J gene lost 7 bases, with 12 bases spanning the gap. From germline, CDR1 is SQVTM and CDR2 ANQGSEA. The CDR3 is CSVRGGGNSPLHF. The CDR3, as DNA: TGCAGCGTTCGAGGGGGGGGGAATTCACCCCTCCACTTT.